Listed here are 20 T cell receptor beta chains from one sample, sequenced in a study of T cell responses to AZD1222 COVID-19 vaccine. Some clones are missing from TCRdb's copy, which holds only in-frame ones; the method was immunoSEQ multiplex PCR. The sample yields some 180,000 clones, about 83% seen once. Sequenced here: peripheral blood, sampled 28 days after the second AZD1222 dose. The receptors shown here come from an adult who received the AZD1222 COVID-19 vaccine.

V is TRBV20-1 and J is TRBJ1-1; D unresolved. Per germline, CDR1 DFQATT and CDR2 SNEGSKA (reference sequence). There are 13 residues in the CDR3. The ends were cut back, 3 bases at V and 0 bases at J, with 8 bases in the middle. The CDR3 loop is CSASPVMNTEAFF. Written as DNA, the CDR3 is TGCAGTGCTAGTCCAGTTATGAACACTGAAGCTTTCTTT.

J is TRBJ1-1 and V is TRBV5-1, with 9 bases fitting TRBD1. Germline CDR1 SGHRS, CDR2 YFSETQ. The V and J ends lost 3 bases and 0 bases, in that order; junction bases with no gene match: 6. The CDR3 totals 16 residues. For the CDR3, the DNA is TGCGCCAGCAGCTGGGCGACAGGGGGGATGAACACTGAAGCTTTCTTT. Translating it yields CASSWATGGMNTEAFF.

The V gene is TRBV6-5, the J gene TRBJ1-2, with D tentatively TRBD1 (5 bases). The CDR3 is 15 residues long. Trimming took off 0 bases at V and 4 bases at J, with 12 bases between the two ends. Germline CDR1 and CDR2: MNHEY and SVGAGI. CDR3 loop: CASSYSNSGSYGYTF. The DNA of the CDR3 is TGTGCCAGCAGTTACTCGAATTCAGGGAGCTATGGCTACACCTTC.

This sequence joins TRBV7-6 and TRBJ1-3, with D possibly being TRBD1 (6 bases). The germline V gene encodes CDR1 SGHVS and CDR2 FNYEAQ. The germline V and J ends were trimmed by 1 base and 0 bases, with 10 bases remaining between them. This CDR3 spans 16 amino acids. The DNA for the CDR3 is TGTGCCAGCAGCTTAGAGGGGGTCGGCTCTGGAAACACCATATATTTT. This codes for CASSLEGVGSGNTIYF.

This chain uses TRBV13 with TRBJ1-1; TRBD1 matches at 7 bases. The CDR3 extends over 17 amino acids. Germline V lookup: CDR1 PRHDT, CDR2 FYEKMQ (reference sequence). The V segment lost 6 bases and the J segment 1 base; nucleotides outside the gene matches: 14. The CDR3 coding sequence is TGTGCCAGCAGTTATTCAGGGGGTCGGATTTCGAACACTGAAGCTTTCTTT. This codes for CASSYSGGRISNTEAFF.

The chain employs TRBV4-3 and TRBJ1-2; D is possibly TRBD1 (6 bases). Trimming removed 2 bases from V and 5 bases from J, with 15 bases in between. Per germline, CDR1 LGHNA and CDR2 YSLEER. The CDR3 has 15 residues. CDR3 sequence reads: CASSQQKTGTYGYTF. Written as DNA, the CDR3 is TGCGCCAGCAGCCAACAAAAAACAGGGACATATGGCTACACCTTC.

The chain recombines TRBV4-2 with TRBJ2-7; D gene unclear. The ends were cut back, 3 bases at V and 2 bases at J, with 11 bases in the middle. Germline V lookup: CDR1 LGHNA, CDR2 YNFKEQ. This CDR3 contains 14 residues. For the CDR3, the DNA is TGTGCCAGCAGCCAGGAGACTTTCCCCTACGAGCAGTACTTC. This codes for CASSQETFPYEQYF.

This chain joins TRBV6-5 and TRBJ1-1, with D unclear. CDR1 is MNHEY and CDR2 is SVGAGI in the germline V gene. The V end was cut by 5 bases, the J end by 2 bases, with 12 bases between. The CDR3 contains 14 residues. CDR3 loop: CASSSLGGNTEAFF. The CDR3 DNA reads as TGTGCCAGCAGTAGTTTAGGTGGAAACACTGAAGCTTTCTTT.

J is TRBJ1-3 and V is TRBV7-9; tentatively, D is TRBD1 (6 bases). The germline V gene has CDR1 SEHNR and CDR2 FQNEAQ (reference sequence). V was clipped by 4 bases and J by 3 bases, with 16 bases between them. The CDR3 extends over 16 amino acids. CDR3 in amino acids: CASSSESGARGNTIYF. In nucleotides, the CDR3 is TGTGCCAGCAGCTCTGAGTCAGGGGCGCGTGGAAACACCATATATTTT.

The chain carries TRBV5-4 and TRBJ1-2; D is perhaps TRBD1 (5 bases). The CDR3 has 16 amino acids. Trimming removed 4 bases from V and 4 bases from J, with 20 bases in between. The V gene's germline CDR1 is SGHNT and CDR2 YYREEE (reference sequence). This CDR3 reads CASSGVYGGGTYGYTF. CDR3 nucleotides: TGTGCCAGCAGCGGGGTATATGGTGGGGGGACCTATGGCTACACCTTC. The full variable domain, in which reference TRBV5-4 and TRBJ1-2 provide the parts outside the CDR3, is ETGVTQSPTHLIKTRGQQVTLRCSSQSGHNTVSWYQQALGQGPQFIFQYYREEENGRGNFPPRFSGLQFPNYSSELNVNALELDDSALYLCASSGVYGGGTYGYTFGSGTRLTVV.

The rearrangement links TRBV9 to TRBJ2-2, with no clear D. There are 12 residues in the CDR3. Deletions cut 0 bases from V and 7 bases from J, with 4 bases between. Germline-derived CDR1 and CDR2 are SGDLS and YYNGEE. The CDR3 DNA sequence: TGTGCCAGCAGCGTAGATGACGGGGAGCTGTTTTTT. This encodes CASSVDDGELFF.

The chain is built from TRBV4-1 and TRBJ1-3; no definite D call. The CDR3 length is 17 residues. Germline values: CDR1 MGHRA, CDR2 YSYEKL. V gave up 3 bases and J gave up 5 bases, with 20 bases separating them. DNA for the CDR3: TGCGCCAGCAGCCACCCCTGGCGGGGTAAGGATAGAAACACCATATATTTT. As protein: CASSHPWRGKDRNTIYF.

V and J are TRBV5-5 and TRBJ2-7, with D possibly matching TRBD1 (5 bases). Trimming stripped 8 bases from V and 3 bases from J, with 18 bases between. The CDR3 consists of 14 residues. From germline, CDR1 is SGHKS and CDR2 YYEKEE (reference sequence). The CDR3 bases are TGTGCCAGTACTGCGTGGGCAGGGTACTACGAGCAGTACTTC. Protein product: CASTAWAGYYEQYF.

The rearrangement joins TRBV7-8 to TRBJ1-1, with 8 bases lining up with TRBD1. The CDR3 covers 15 residues. The J segment lost 4 bases and the V segment lost 2 bases, leaving 6 bases of the junction unmatched. Germline CDR1 SGHVS, CDR2 FQNEAQ. The CDR3 loop is CASSLPLDRGTEAFF. The CDR3 nucleotides are TGTGCCAGCAGCTTACCTCTCGACAGGGGCACTGAAGCTTTCTTT.

This chain links TRBV3-1 (or the pseudogene TRBV3-2) with TRBJ2-1; perhaps D is TRBD1 or TRBD2 (5 bases each). Germline CDR1 and CDR2: LGHDT and YNNKEL (reference sequence). With 4 bases removed from V and 9 bases from J, the gap between germline ends came to 16 bases. CDR3 length: 14 residues. This CDR3 is CASSRGEVGGEQFF. CDR3 in DNA: TGTGCCAGCAGCCGCGGCGAGGTTGGGGGTGAGCAGTTCTTC.

The gene calls are TRBV2 and TRBJ1-1; 7 bases align to TRBD1. The germline V gene encodes CDR1 SNHLY and CDR2 FYNNEI. The CDR3 has 14 amino acids. The junction had 3 bases not matched to a gene; V was cut back by 2 bases and J by 3 bases. CDR3 in amino acids: CASSEFGTDTEAFF. The CDR3 region has the DNA TGTGCCAGCAGTGAATTCGGGACAGACACTGAAGCTTTCTTT.

The chain recombines TRBV27 with TRBJ2-3; D tentatively reads TRBD1 or TRBD2 (5 bases each). V was trimmed by 4 bases and J by 8 bases, leaving 22 bases between them. Germline CDR1 MNHEY, CDR2 SMNVEV (reference sequence). There are 16 residues in the CDR3. The CDR3 region has the DNA TGTGCCAGCAGTTCCAGGTTTTTGGGGGTCCTCGGTACGCAGTATTTT. This gives the protein CASSSRFLGVLGTQYF.

The V gene is TRBV7-2, the J gene TRBJ1-6; 7 bases agree with TRBD1. Germline V gene sequence: CDR1 SGHTA, CDR2 FQGNSA. The CDR3 contains 18 residues. With 2 bases clipped from V and 9 bases from J, the junction kept 16 bases outside the gene matches. The CDR3 reads CASSLRGNDGTVGSPLHF. In DNA form, the CDR3 reads TGTGCCAGCAGCTTAAGGGGCAATGACGGGACAGTAGGTTCACCCCTCCACTTT.

This clone appeared a few times. CDR3: CASSKDVYNEQFF. The DNA of the CDR3 is TGTGCCAGCAGTAAGGACGTTTACAATGAGCAGTTCTTC. The V gene is TRBV12-3 or TRBV12-4, the J gene TRBJ2-1, with D uncertain. The CDR3 length is 13 residues. Trimming left V 5 bases short and J 4 bases short, with 9 bases between.

The rearrangement uses TRBV3-1 (or the pseudogene TRBV3-2) and TRBJ2-7; 10 bases map to TRBD2. The V gene end was trimmed by 0 bases and the J gene end by 0 bases; junction bases not matched to a gene: 11. Germline loops: CDR1 LGHDT, CDR2 YNNKEL (reference sequence). The CDR3 is made up of 19 amino acids. For the CDR3, the DNA is TGTGCCAGCAGCCAAGACCCCGGGCTAGCGGGGGATCTCTCCTACGAGCAGTACTTC. As protein: CASSQDPGLAGDLSYEQYF.